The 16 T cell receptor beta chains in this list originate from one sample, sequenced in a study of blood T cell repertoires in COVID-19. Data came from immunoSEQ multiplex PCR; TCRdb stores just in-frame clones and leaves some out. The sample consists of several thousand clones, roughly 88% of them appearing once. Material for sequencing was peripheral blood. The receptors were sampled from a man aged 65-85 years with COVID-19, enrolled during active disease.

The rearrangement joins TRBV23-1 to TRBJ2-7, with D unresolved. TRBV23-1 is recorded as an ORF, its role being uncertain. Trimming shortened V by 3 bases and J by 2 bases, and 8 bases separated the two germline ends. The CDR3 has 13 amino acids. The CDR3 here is CASSHTATYEQYF. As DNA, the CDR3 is TGCGCCAGCAGTCACACAGCTACCTACGAGCAGTACTTC.

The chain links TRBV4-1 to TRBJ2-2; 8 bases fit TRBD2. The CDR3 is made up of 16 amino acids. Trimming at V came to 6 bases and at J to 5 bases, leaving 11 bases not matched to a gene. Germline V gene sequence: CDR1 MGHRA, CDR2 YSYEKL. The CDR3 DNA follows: TGCGCCAGCAGACTCACCTCTAGCGGGTGGACCGGGGAGCTGTTTTTT. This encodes CASRLTSSGWTGELFF.

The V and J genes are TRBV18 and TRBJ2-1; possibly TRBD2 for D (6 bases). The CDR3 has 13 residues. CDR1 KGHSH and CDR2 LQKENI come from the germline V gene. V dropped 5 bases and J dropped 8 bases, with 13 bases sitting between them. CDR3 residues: CASSARLDDEQFF. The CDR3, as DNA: TGTGCCAGCTCAGCTCGACTAGACGATGAGCAGTTCTTC.

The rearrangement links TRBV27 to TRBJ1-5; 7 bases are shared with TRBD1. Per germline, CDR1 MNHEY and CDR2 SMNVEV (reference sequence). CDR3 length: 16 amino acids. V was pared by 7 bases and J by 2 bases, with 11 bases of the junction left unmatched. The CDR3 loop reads CASKPSLQGGNQPQHF. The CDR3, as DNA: TGTGCCAGCAAACCTTCCCTCCAGGGGGGCAATCAGCCCCAGCATTTT.

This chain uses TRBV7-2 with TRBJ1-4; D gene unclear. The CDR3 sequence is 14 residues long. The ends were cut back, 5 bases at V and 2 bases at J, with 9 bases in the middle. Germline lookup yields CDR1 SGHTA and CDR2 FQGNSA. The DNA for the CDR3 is TGTGCCAGCAGCCAGATGTACACTAATGAAAAACTGTTTTTT. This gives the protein CASSQMYTNEKLFF. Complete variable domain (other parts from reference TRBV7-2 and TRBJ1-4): GAGVSQSPSNKVTEKGKDVELRCDPISGHTALYWYRQSLGQGLEFLIYFQGNSAPDKSGLPSDRFSAERTGGSVSTLTIQRTQQEDSAVYLCASSQMYTNEKLFFGSGTQLSVL.

The CDR3 spells CASSIGLTEAFF. The CDR3 nucleotides read TGTGCCAGTAGTATAGGACTCACTGAAGCTTTCTTT. The V gene is TRBV19, the J gene TRBJ1-1; D is undetermined. Germline V lookup: CDR1 LNHDA, CDR2 SQIVND (reference sequence). Trimming took off 1 base at V and 4 bases at J, with 4 bases between the two ends. The CDR3 is made up of 12 amino acids.

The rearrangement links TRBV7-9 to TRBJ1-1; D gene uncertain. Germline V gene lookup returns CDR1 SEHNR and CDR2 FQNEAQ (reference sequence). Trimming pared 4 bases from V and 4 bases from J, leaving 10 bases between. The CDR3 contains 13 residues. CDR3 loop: CASSSDWSTEAFF. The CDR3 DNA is TGTGCCAGCAGCTCCGACTGGAGCACTGAAGCTTTCTTT.

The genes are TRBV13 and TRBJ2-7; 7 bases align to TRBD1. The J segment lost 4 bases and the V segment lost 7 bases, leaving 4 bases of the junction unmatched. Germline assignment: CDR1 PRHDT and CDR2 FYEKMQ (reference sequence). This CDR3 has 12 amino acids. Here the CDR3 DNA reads TGTGCCAGCAATGAACAGGGGTACGAGCAGTACTTC. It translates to CASNEQGYEQYF.

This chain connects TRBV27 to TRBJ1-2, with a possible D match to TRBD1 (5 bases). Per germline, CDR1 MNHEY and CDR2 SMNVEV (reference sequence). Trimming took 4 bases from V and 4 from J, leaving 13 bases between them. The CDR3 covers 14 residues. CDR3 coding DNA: TGTGCCAGCAGTTCTCAGGGAATTGGCTATGGCTACACCTTC. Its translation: CASSSQGIGYGYTF.

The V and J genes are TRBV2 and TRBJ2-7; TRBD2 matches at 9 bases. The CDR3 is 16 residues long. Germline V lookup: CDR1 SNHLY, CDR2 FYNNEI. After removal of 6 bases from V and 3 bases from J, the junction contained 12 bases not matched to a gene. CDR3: CASSLPGSGRLYEQYF. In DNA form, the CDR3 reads TGTGCCAGCAGCCTACCTGGTAGCGGGAGACTCTACGAGCAGTACTTC.

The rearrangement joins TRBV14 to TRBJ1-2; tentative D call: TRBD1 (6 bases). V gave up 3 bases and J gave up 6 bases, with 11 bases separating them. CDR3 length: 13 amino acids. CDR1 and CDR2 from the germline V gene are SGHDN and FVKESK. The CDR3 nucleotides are TGTGCCAGCAGCCACTCCCAGGGGAATGGCTACACCTTC. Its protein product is CASSHSQGNGYTF.

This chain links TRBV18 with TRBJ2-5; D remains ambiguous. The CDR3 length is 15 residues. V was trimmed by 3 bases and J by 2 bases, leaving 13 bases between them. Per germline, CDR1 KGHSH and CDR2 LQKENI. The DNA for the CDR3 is TGTGCCAGCTCACCGTCAATGAGCGTTCAAGAGACCCAGTACTTC. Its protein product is CASSPSMSVQETQYF. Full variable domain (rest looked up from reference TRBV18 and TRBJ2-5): NAGVMQNPRHLVRRRGQEARLRCSPMKGHSHVYWYRQLPEEGLKFMVYLQKENIIDESGMPKERFSAEFPKEGPSILRIQQVVRGDSAAYFCASSPSMSVQETQYFGPGTRLLVL.

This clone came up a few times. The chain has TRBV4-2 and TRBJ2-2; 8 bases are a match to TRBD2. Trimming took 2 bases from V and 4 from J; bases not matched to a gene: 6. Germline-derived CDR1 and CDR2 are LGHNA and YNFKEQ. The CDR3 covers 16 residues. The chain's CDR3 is CASSQISGTFTGELFF. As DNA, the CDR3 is TGTGCCAGCAGCCAAATTAGCGGGACCTTCACCGGGGAGCTGTTTTTT.

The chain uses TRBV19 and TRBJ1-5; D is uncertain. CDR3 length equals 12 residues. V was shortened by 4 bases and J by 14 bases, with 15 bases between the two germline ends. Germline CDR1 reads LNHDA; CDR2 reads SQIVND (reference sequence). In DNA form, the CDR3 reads TGTGCCAGTAGTACCTTCTCGGCAGGAAAGCATTTT. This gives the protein CASSTFSAGKHF. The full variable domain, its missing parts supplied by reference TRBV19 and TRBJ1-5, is DGGITQSPKYLFRKEGQNVTLSCEQNLNHDAMYWYRQDPGQGLRLIYYSQIVNDFQKGDIAEGYSVSREKKESFPLTVTSAQKNPTAFYLCASSTFSAGKHFGDGTRLSIL.

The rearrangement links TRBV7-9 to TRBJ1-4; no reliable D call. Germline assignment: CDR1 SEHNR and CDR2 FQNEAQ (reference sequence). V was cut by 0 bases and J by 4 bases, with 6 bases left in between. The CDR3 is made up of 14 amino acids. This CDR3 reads CASSLAGSNEKLFF. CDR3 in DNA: TGTGCCAGCAGCTTAGCCGGGAGTAATGAAAAACTGTTTTTT.

The CDR3 loop reads CASSVDRGLLETQYF. DNA for the CDR3: TGTGCCAGCAGCGTGGACAGGGGGCTATTGGAGACCCAGTACTTC. The chain employs TRBV6-6 and TRBJ2-5; TRBD1 matches at 11 bases. Germline V CDR1 and CDR2: MNHNY, SVGAGI (reference sequence). The J segment lost 5 bases and the V segment lost 6 bases, leaving 8 bases of the junction unmatched. The CDR3 contains 15 residues.